Listed below are T cell receptor beta chains from one sample, sequenced in a study of blood T cell repertoires in COVID-19. The assay was immunoSEQ multiplex PCR, and TCRdb's table has in-frame clones only and misses some. The sample has around 250,000 clones, around 85% seen once. The sample was PBMCs or T cells enriched from blood (not recorded which). The receptors were gathered from a woman between 50 and 59 years old who had recovered from COVID-19. Both conserved end residues are part of each CDR3. Fields, in order: D gene, clone size, J gene, V gene, CDR3 protein, CDR3 DNA. The D gene is left open where the match is weak. Rows may omit the clone size; those that give it use once, few, many or a size class.

d_call: TRBD1; clone_size: -; j_call: TRBJ1-3; v_call: TRBV7-9; cdr3_aa: CASSPTGAYGNTIYF; cdr3_nt: TGTGCCAGCAGCCCGACAGGGGCTTATGGAAACACCATATATTTT
d_call: -; clone_size: -; j_call: TRBJ1-6; v_call: TRBV6-4; cdr3_aa: CASSEGRGGHSPLHF; cdr3_nt: TGTGCCAGCAGTGAGGGAAGGGGCGGACATTCACCCCTCCACTTT
d_call: -; clone_size: -; j_call: TRBJ2-5; v_call: TRBV25-1; cdr3_aa: CASSESPNRGETQYF; cdr3_nt: TGTGCCAGCAGTGAATCTCCCAACCGGGGGGAGACCCAGTACTTC
d_call: TRBD1; clone_size: -; j_call: TRBJ2-3; v_call: TRBV5-8; cdr3_aa: CASSPTGQGVDTQYF; cdr3_nt: TGTGCCAGCAGCCCCACTGGACAGGGAGTGGATACGCAGTATTTT
d_call: TRBD1; clone_size: -; j_call: TRBJ2-7; v_call: TRBV5-5; cdr3_aa: CASSRGQPYEQYF; cdr3_nt: TGTGCCAGCAGCAGGGGACAGCCCTACGAGCAGTACTTC
d_call: TRBD2; clone_size: -; j_call: TRBJ2-7; v_call: TRBV7-2; cdr3_aa: CASSLSGGYEQYF; cdr3_nt: TGTGCCAGCAGCTTGTCCGGGGGGTACGAGCAGTACTTC
d_call: -; clone_size: many; j_call: TRBJ1-4; v_call: TRBV7-9; cdr3_aa: CASSPRGLEKLFF; cdr3_nt: TGTGCCAGCAGCCCCCGGGGACTGGAAAAACTGTTTTTT
d_call: TRBD1; clone_size: -; j_call: TRBJ1-1; v_call: TRBV5-4; cdr3_aa: CASSPGQTLTEAFF; cdr3_nt: TGTGCCAGCAGCCCGGGACAGACCCTCACTGAAGCTTTCTTT
d_call: -; clone_size: -; j_call: TRBJ2-3; v_call: TRBV7-7; cdr3_aa: CASSRDTATDTQYF; cdr3_nt: TGTGCTAGCAGCAGGGACACCGCCACAGATACGCAGTATTTT
d_call: TRBD1; clone_size: -; j_call: TRBJ2-2; v_call: TRBV19; cdr3_aa: CATNGDRVGAGELFF; cdr3_nt: TGTGCCACCAATGGTGACAGGGTTGGGGCGGGGGAGCTGTTTTTT
d_call: TRBD2; clone_size: -; j_call: TRBJ2-5; v_call: TRBV9; cdr3_aa: CASSVLPSGALQETQYF; cdr3_nt: TGTGCCAGCAGCGTACTCCCTAGCGGGGCCTTACAAGAGACCCAGTACTTC
d_call: -; clone_size: once; j_call: TRBJ2-1; v_call: TRBV5-1; cdr3_aa: CASSLQRVSYNEQFF; cdr3_nt: TGCGCCAGCAGCTTACAGCGGGTGTCCTACAATGAGCAGTTCTTC
d_call: TRBD2; clone_size: -; j_call: TRBJ2-1; v_call: TRBV19; cdr3_aa: CASSSRSGRLGNEQFF; cdr3_nt: TGTGCCAGTAGTTCAAGAAGCGGGAGATTGGGCAATGAGCAGTTCTTC
d_call: -; clone_size: -; j_call: TRBJ2-3; v_call: TRBV10-2; cdr3_aa: CASSVRGDMQYF; cdr3_nt: TGCGCCAGCAGTGTTCGGGGTGATATGCAGTATTTT
d_call: TRBD1; clone_size: -; j_call: TRBJ1-5; v_call: TRBV28; cdr3_aa: CASSSIGQGHQPQHF; cdr3_nt: TGTGCCAGCAGTTCCATCGGACAGGGGCATCAGCCCCAGCATTTT
d_call: -; clone_size: -; j_call: TRBJ2-1; v_call: TRBV19; cdr3_aa: CASSIEQGTYNEQFF; cdr3_nt: TGTGCCAGTAGTATAGAACAGGGCACCTACAATGAGCAGTTCTTC
d_call: -; clone_size: -; j_call: TRBJ2-2; v_call: TRBV12-5; cdr3_aa: CASGPGNGELFF; cdr3_nt: TGTGCTAGTGGCCCGGGGAACGGGGAGCTGTTTTTT
d_call: TRBD1; clone_size: once; j_call: TRBJ1-4; v_call: TRBV24-1; cdr3_aa: CATSDYKGQGGEKLFF; cdr3_nt: TGTGCCACCAGTGATTATAAGGGACAGGGGGGTGAAAAACTGTTTTTT
d_call: -; clone_size: -; j_call: TRBJ2-5; v_call: TRBV11-3; cdr3_aa: CASSWGVRETQYF; cdr3_nt: TGTGCCAGCAGCTGGGGAGTGAGGGAGACCCAGTACTTC
d_call: -; clone_size: -; j_call: TRBJ1-1; v_call: TRBV27; cdr3_aa: CASSLNRDPNTEAFF; cdr3_nt: TGTGCCAGCAGTCTTAACAGGGACCCGAACACTGAAGCTTTCTTT
d_call: TRBD1; clone_size: -; j_call: TRBJ1-1; v_call: TRBV6-5; cdr3_aa: CASRNLGQGNTEAFF; cdr3_nt: TGTGCCAGCAGAAACTTAGGACAGGGGAACACTGAAGCTTTCTTT
d_call: -; clone_size: -; j_call: TRBJ1-2; v_call: TRBV6-1; cdr3_aa: CASSEVRRSGYTF; cdr3_nt: TGTGCCAGCAGTGAAGTCCGGCGGTCTGGCTACACCTTC
d_call: -; clone_size: -; j_call: TRBJ1-2; v_call: TRBV6-7; cdr3_aa: CASSYNTLGGLYYGYTF; cdr3_nt: TGTGCCAGCAGTTACAATACTCTCGGGGGGCTCTACTATGGCTACACCTTC
d_call: -; clone_size: -; j_call: TRBJ1-2; v_call: TRBV28; cdr3_aa: CASTQPPTAIYGYTF; cdr3_nt: TGTGCCAGCACTCAGCCCCCCACAGCCATCTATGGCTACACCTTC
d_call: TRBD2; clone_size: few; j_call: TRBJ2-7; v_call: TRBV11-1; cdr3_aa: CASSRRRLAGAEQYF; cdr3_nt: TGTGCCAGCAGCCGAAGACGACTAGCGGGAGCCGAGCAGTACTTC
d_call: TRBD1; clone_size: -; j_call: TRBJ1-5; v_call: TRBV19; cdr3_aa: CASRGTGGNQPQHF; cdr3_nt: TGTGCCAGTAGGGGGACAGGGGGAAATCAGCCCCAGCATTTT
d_call: TRBD2; clone_size: once; j_call: TRBJ2-4; v_call: TRBV28; cdr3_aa: CASSSRTSGSAKNIQYF; cdr3_nt: TGTGCCAGCAGCTCGCGGACGAGCGGGAGTGCCAAAAACATTCAGTACTTC
d_call: -; clone_size: -; j_call: TRBJ1-6; v_call: TRBV28; cdr3_aa: CASWGRQGGSPLHF; cdr3_nt: TGTGCCAGCTGGGGGCGGCAGGGCGGCTCACCCCTCCACTTT
d_call: TRBD2; clone_size: -; j_call: TRBJ2-3; v_call: TRBV7-9; cdr3_aa: CASNAGGLLTDTQYF; cdr3_nt: TGTGCCAGCAACGCGGGGGGGCTCCTCACAGATACGCAGTATTTT
d_call: -; clone_size: -; j_call: TRBJ1-1; v_call: TRBV7-6; cdr3_aa: CASSLGRGRAGTEAFF; cdr3_nt: TGTGCCAGCAGCTTAGGGAGGGGGAGGGCCGGCACTGAAGCTTTCTTT
d_call: -; clone_size: -; j_call: TRBJ1-1; v_call: TRBV7-2; cdr3_aa: CASRFQLGATEAFF; cdr3_nt: TGTGCCAGCAGATTTCAACTTGGGGCCACTGAAGCTTTCTTT
d_call: -; clone_size: -; j_call: TRBJ1-1; v_call: TRBV23-1; cdr3_aa: CASSRWQNTEAFF; cdr3_nt: TGCGCCAGCAGTCGGTGGCAGAACACTGAAGCTTTCTTT
d_call: TRBD2; clone_size: few; j_call: TRBJ2-3; v_call: TRBV9; cdr3_aa: CASSVGTSGSADTQYF; cdr3_nt: TGTGCCAGCAGCGTAGGGACTAGCGGGAGCGCAGATACGCAGTATTTT
d_call: -; clone_size: -; j_call: TRBJ1-1; v_call: TRBV30; cdr3_aa: CAWSVGQNTEAFF; cdr3_nt: TGTGCCTGGAGTGTTGGGCAAAACACTGAAGCTTTCTTT
d_call: -; clone_size: -; j_call: TRBJ1-2; v_call: TRBV28; cdr3_aa: CASTLRGNYGYTF; cdr3_nt: TGTGCCAGCACCTTGCGGGGGAACTATGGCTACACCTTC
d_call: TRBD2; clone_size: -; j_call: TRBJ2-1; v_call: TRBV7-2; cdr3_aa: CASSLGSFTGGQFF; cdr3_nt: TGTGCCAGCAGCCTGGGATCGTTTACGGGGGGGCAGTTCTTC
d_call: -; clone_size: few; j_call: TRBJ2-7; v_call: TRBV7-6; cdr3_aa: CASSLGHLSYEQYF; cdr3_nt: TGTGCCAGCAGCTTGGGACACCTCTCCTACGAGCAGTACTTC
d_call: -; clone_size: -; j_call: TRBJ1-5; v_call: TRBV28; cdr3_aa: CASSSPQTGGKGQPQHF; cdr3_nt: TGTGCCAGCAGTTCCCCTCAGACAGGAGGTAAGGGGCAGCCCCAGCATTTT
d_call: -; clone_size: -; j_call: TRBJ2-1; v_call: TRBV5-5; cdr3_aa: CASSFRGDEQFF; cdr3_nt: TGTGCCAGCAGCTTCCGAGGCGATGAGCAGTTCTTC
d_call: TRBD2; clone_size: -; j_call: TRBJ2-7; v_call: TRBV28; cdr3_aa: CASSPGTSGVYEQYF; cdr3_nt: TGTGCCAGCAGTCCGGGGACTAGCGGGGTCTACGAGCAGTACTTC
d_call: TRBD2; clone_size: -; j_call: TRBJ2-5; v_call: TRBV19; cdr3_aa: CASSNRLAGYQETQYF; cdr3_nt: TGTGCCAGTAGTAACCGACTAGCGGGATACCAAGAGACCCAGTACTTC
d_call: TRBD1; clone_size: -; j_call: TRBJ2-7; v_call: TRBV2; cdr3_aa: CASSEVRTGWLGEQYF; cdr3_nt: TGTGCCAGCAGTGAAGTTCGGACAGGGTGGTTGGGGGAGCAGTACTTC
d_call: TRBD1; clone_size: -; j_call: TRBJ1-4; v_call: TRBV28; cdr3_aa: CASSSTGGPGKLFF; cdr3_nt: TGTGCCAGCAGCTCGACAGGGGGGCCTGGAAAACTGTTTTTT
d_call: -; clone_size: -; j_call: TRBJ1-2; v_call: TRBV19; cdr3_aa: CASSISGETYGYTF; cdr3_nt: TGTGCCAGTAGTATATCGGGGGAGACCTATGGCTACACCTTC
d_call: TRBD2; clone_size: -; j_call: TRBJ2-2; v_call: TRBV5-4; cdr3_aa: CASSSGLAGGTGELFF; cdr3_nt: TGTGCCAGCAGCTCCGGACTAGCGGGAGGGACCGGGGAGCTGTTTTTT
d_call: TRBD1; clone_size: -; j_call: TRBJ1-1; v_call: TRBV5-1; cdr3_aa: CASSGTGWGTEAFF; cdr3_nt: TGCGCCAGCAGCGGGACAGGGTGGGGCACTGAAGCTTTCTTT
d_call: -; clone_size: once; j_call: TRBJ1-1; v_call: TRBV28; cdr3_aa: CASSLSGEAFF; cdr3_nt: TGTGCCAGCAGTTTATCTGGGGAGGCTTTCTTT
d_call: -; clone_size: -; j_call: TRBJ1-1; v_call: TRBV2; cdr3_aa: CASSRFNPAGGTEAFF; cdr3_nt: TGTGCCAGCAGTCGATTTAACCCGGCCGGGGGCACTGAAGCTTTCTTT
d_call: TRBD1; clone_size: -; j_call: TRBJ2-5; v_call: TRBV29-1; cdr3_aa: CSVEDRDRGLETQYF; cdr3_nt: TGCAGCGTTGAAGACCGGGACAGGGGGCTGGAGACCCAGTACTTC
d_call: -; clone_size: -; j_call: TRBJ2-7; v_call: TRBV3-1/TRBV3-2; cdr3_aa: CASSQVTEGGKQYF; cdr3_nt: TGTGCCAGCAGCCAAGTAACCGAAGGGGGTAAGCAGTACTTC
d_call: -; clone_size: -; j_call: TRBJ1-1; v_call: TRBV28; cdr3_aa: CASSLGLSEGEAFF; cdr3_nt: TGTGCCAGCAGCTTAGGGCTTTCGGAGGGTGAAGCTTTCTTT
d_call: -; clone_size: -; j_call: TRBJ2-1; v_call: TRBV24-1; cdr3_aa: CATSHRDLNEQFF; cdr3_nt: TGTGCCACCAGTCACAGGGATTTGAATGAGCAGTTCTTC
d_call: -; clone_size: once; j_call: TRBJ1-6; v_call: TRBV18; cdr3_aa: CASSPTGLYSPLHF; cdr3_nt: TGTGCCAGCTCACCAACGGGGTTGTATTCACCCCTCCACTTT
d_call: -; clone_size: few; j_call: TRBJ2-1; v_call: TRBV7-2; cdr3_aa: CASSLVGVAGNEQFF; cdr3_nt: TGTGCCAGCAGCTTAGTTGGGGTTGCGGGGAATGAGCAGTTCTTC
d_call: -; clone_size: -; j_call: TRBJ1-4; v_call: TRBV7-9; cdr3_aa: CASSLSSIEKLFF; cdr3_nt: TGTGCCAGCAGCTTATCCAGTATTGAAAAACTGTTTTTT